This T cell receptor beta chain was obtained from a study of T-cell reconstitution after alpha-beta-depleted transplantation in children. In this sample, this clonotype turned up a few times. The CDR3 is 18 residues long. The V gene's germline CDR1 is MDHEN and CDR2 SYDVKM. J lost 5 bases, V lost 2 bases, and 17 bases had no gene match. Preparation of the TCRbeta library used unique molecular identifiers. TCRdb itself ran the PCR reads through MiXCR, one entry per CDR3 protein. In the table there are a few hundred thousand distinct CDR3 sequences, 15% to 20% of which are singletons. The chain couples TRBV28 to TRBJ2-5, with TRBD1 matching 7 bases. The sample was PBMCs from the stem cell graft donor, taken from the stem cell graft. This clonotype was sampled from a human donor who donated a stem cell graft to a child with acute lymphoblastic leukemia. CDR3 loop: CASSLIGGTGEFGETQYF. The CDR3 DNA reads as TGTGCCAGCAGTTTAATTGGGGGAACAGGGGAATTCGGGGAGACCCAGTACTTC. The full variable domain, its missing parts supplied by reference TRBV28 and TRBJ2-5, is DVKVTQSSRYLVKRTGEKVFLECVQDMDHENMFWYRQDPGLGLRLIYFSYDVKMKEKGDIPEGYSVSREKKERFSLILESASTNQTSMYLCASSLIGGTGEFGETQYFGPGTRLLVL.